Listed below are T cell receptor beta chains from one sample, sequenced in a study of blood T cell repertoires in COVID-19. Repertoires were generated with immunoSEQ multiplex PCR, while TCRdb's copy carries only in-frame clones and drops some. The table shows 220,000 or so clones, with roughly 84% occurring only once. Sequenced input: peripheral blood. All receptors come from a woman aged 60 to 75 who had recovered from COVID-19. Each CDR3 is given with its conserved first and last residue. A D gene is named only where the DNA matches it firmly. Clone size, where shown, is once, few, many, or a class for clones that have expanded.

V	D	size	J	CDR3	DNA
TRBV18	TRBD2	once	TRBJ2-5	CASSPGTSDRDQYF	TGTGCCAGCTCACCCGGGACTAGCGACCGGGACCAGTACTTC
TRBV30	NA	NA	TRBJ1-1	CAWSVFRPTARGTEAFF	TGTGCCTGGAGTGTATTTAGGCCCACGGCCCGGGGCACTGAAGCTTTCTTT
TRBV3-1/TRBV3-2	NA	NA	TRBJ1-5	CASSQGPDRDQPQHF	TGTGCCAGCAGCCAAGGTCCCGACAGAGATCAGCCCCAGCATTTT
TRBV7-2	NA	NA	TRBJ2-5	CASSQGGSQETQYF	TGTGCCAGCAGCCAGGGGGGCAGCCAAGAGACCCAGTACTTC
TRBV24-1	NA	NA	TRBJ1-2	CATSAREGTDYGYTF	TGTGCCACCAGTGCCCGGGAGGGGACGGACTATGGCTACACCTTC
TRBV11-2	TRBD2	NA	TRBJ2-5	CASSLAGGQETQYF	TGTGCCAGCAGCTTAGCGGGGGGGCAGGAGACCCAGTACTTC
TRBV25-1	NA	NA	TRBJ1-2	CASSTGDYGYTF	TGTGCCAGCAGCACCGGGGACTATGGCTACACCTTC
TRBV7-9	NA	NA	TRBJ1-2	CASRQTGGFRAGPGYGYTF	TGTGCCAGCAGACAAACCGGGGGGTTTCGTGCGGGTCCCGGGTATGGCTACACCTTC
TRBV5-1	TRBD1	NA	TRBJ2-1	CASSLSAGGNEQFF	TGCGCCAGCAGCTTGTCCGCAGGGGGCAATGAGCAGTTCTTC
TRBV4-2	NA	NA	TRBJ2-1	CASSQDLRVSYNEQFF	TGTGCCAGCAGCCAAGATCTTCGGGTGTCCTACAATGAGCAGTTCTTC
TRBV12-5	NA	NA	TRBJ1-1	CASGIDTTEAFF	TGTGCTAGTGGGATCGACACCACTGAAGCTTTCTTT
TRBV6-2/TRBV6-3	NA	NA	TRBJ2-5	CASSYAGLQETQYF	TGTGCCAGCAGTTACGCAGGGCTCCAAGAGACCCAGTACTTC
TRBV2	TRBD2	NA	TRBJ2-4	CASSEGTSGEENIQYF	TGTGCCAGCAGTGAAGGGACTAGCGGGGAGGAAAACATTCAGTACTTC
TRBV19	TRBD1	NA	TRBJ1-5	CASADRGGFRQPQHF	TGTGCCAGTGCCGACAGGGGAGGTTTCCGTCAGCCCCAGCATTTT
TRBV5-6	TRBD2	NA	TRBJ2-3	CASSLDLAGLATQYF	TGTGCCAGCAGCTTGGATCTAGCGGGCTTGGCTACGCAGTATTTT
TRBV7-9	NA	once	TRBJ2-7	CASSLAGIAYEQYF	TGTGCCAGCAGTCTCGCAGGTATCGCCTACGAGCAGTACTTC
TRBV13	TRBD1	NA	TRBJ1-4	CASSINRGSEKLFF	TGTGCCAGCAGCATTAACAGGGGTTCCGAAAAACTGTTTTTT
TRBV3-1/TRBV3-2	NA	NA	TRBJ1-2	CASSQGRSTLNYGYTF	TGTGCCAGCAGCCAAGGGAGGAGTACTCTTAACTATGGCTACACCTTC
TRBV18	TRBD1	NA	TRBJ1-4	CASSFSDRGSEKLFF	TGTGCCAGCTCTTTTTCGGACAGGGGGTCTGAAAAACTGTTTTTT
TRBV5-1	NA	many	TRBJ2-3	CASSLGVAGAADTQYF	TGCGCCAGCAGCTTGGGTGTGGCAGGGGCGGCAGATACGCAGTATTTT
TRBV5-5	NA	few	TRBJ1-5	CASSLATEFNQPQHF	TGTGCCAGCAGCTTGGCGACAGAGTTTAATCAGCCCCAGCATTTT
TRBV9	TRBD2	NA	TRBJ2-5	CASSFPRGGRETQYF	TGTGCCAGCAGCTTCCCGCGGGGGGGCCGGGAGACCCAGTACTTC
TRBV21-1	NA	NA	TRBJ1-2	CASSKRGGNGYTF	TGTGCCAGCAGCAAAAGGGGAGGCAATGGCTACACCTTC
TRBV18	NA	NA	TRBJ1-4	CASSQGEGLPGEKLFF	TGTGCCAGCTCACAAGGAGAGGGTTTACCGGGTGAAAAACTGTTTTTT
TRBV7-2	NA	NA	TRBJ2-3	CASSPMRADTQYF	TGTGCCAGCAGCCCTATGCGGGCAGATACGCAGTATTTT
TRBV6-2/TRBV6-3	TRBD1	NA	TRBJ1-1	CASSSTGGPLGTEAFF	TGTGCCAGCAGTTCTACAGGGGGCCCTCTGGGCACTGAAGCTTTCTTT
TRBV7-3	TRBD2	NA	TRBJ2-3	CASSPRGGGGAFNTQYF	TGTGCCAGCAGCCCCCGGGGGGGCGGGGGGGCATTCAATACGCAGTATTTT
TRBV6-5	TRBD2	NA	TRBJ2-1	CASSYTSGYNEQFF	TGTGCCAGCAGTTATACTAGCGGTTACAATGAGCAGTTCTTC
TRBV19	TRBD1	NA	TRBJ1-3	CASKRQGASGNTIYF	TGTGCCAGTAAGAGACAGGGGGCCTCTGGAAACACCATATATTTT
TRBV7-8	TRBD2	NA	TRBJ2-7	CASSRGLAGGGYEQYF	TGTGCCAGCAGCCGAGGACTAGCGGGGGGCGGCTACGAGCAGTACTTC
TRBV18	TRBD2	NA	TRBJ2-3	CASSPSLGLAGGTTDTQYF	TGTGCCAGCTCGCCTAGCCTGGGACTAGCGGGGGGAACCACAGATACGCAGTATTTT
TRBV2	TRBD1	few	TRBJ1-2	CASMRDRGGYGYTF	TGTGCCAGCATGAGGGACAGGGGAGGATATGGCTACACCTTC
TRBV29-1	TRBD1	NA	TRBJ1-2	CSVEYGRGDGYTF	TGCAGCGTTGAATACGGCAGGGGGGATGGCTACACCTTC
TRBV7-9	NA	NA	TRBJ1-2	CASSLAAKRVDGYTF	TGTGCCAGCAGCTTAGCCGCCAAGAGGGTAGATGGCTACACCTTC
TRBV14	NA	few	TRBJ2-7	CASSASRGGRGEQYF	TGTGCCAGCAGCGCCTCGAGGGGCGGGCGGGGCGAGCAGTACTTC
TRBV30	NA	NA	TRBJ1-2	CAWESRGLGYTF	TGTGCCTGGGAAAGTAGGGGACTGGGGTACACCTTC
TRBV4-1	NA	NA	TRBJ2-1	CASSQDRLGAGSNEQFF	TGCGCCAGCAGCCAAGATCGTCTGGGGGCAGGTAGCAATGAGCAGTTCTTC
TRBV6-5	NA	few	TRBJ1-3	CASSRGRFSGNTIYF	TGTGCCAGCAGTCGAGGGAGGTTCTCTGGAAACACCATATATTTT
TRBV4-2	NA	few	TRBJ1-3	CASSQGRFSGNTIYF	TGTGCCAGCAGCCAAGGGCGGTTCTCTGGAAACACCATATATTTT
TRBV5-4	NA	NA	TRBJ2-2	CASSPGTPNTGELFF	TGTGCCAGCAGCCCCGGGACACCGAACACCGGGGAGCTGTTTTTT
TRBV5-1	TRBD2	NA	TRBJ2-5	CASSLAGGQETQYF	TGCGCCAGCAGCTTGGCGGGGGGGCAAGAGACCCAGTACTTC
TRBV18	NA	NA	TRBJ1-1	CASSPGGSTEAFF	TGTGCCAGCTCACCAGGGGGGTCCACTGAAGCTTTCTTT
TRBV7-2	TRBD2	NA	TRBJ2-1	CASSTPGAASGGLEQFF	TGTGCCAGCAGCACACCAGGGGCGGCTAGCGGGGGCCTTGAGCAGTTCTTC
TRBV6-6	NA	NA	TRBJ1-1	CASSYSVRVGTEAFF	TGTGCCAGCAGTTACTCGGTCAGGGTGGGCACTGAAGCTTTCTTT
TRBV18	NA	NA	TRBJ1-5	CASSLEGGQPQHF	TGTGCCAGCTCACTAGAAGGGGGTCAGCCCCAGCATTTT
TRBV6-5	NA	NA	TRBJ2-7	CASSYSLRGSRNEQYF	TGTGCCAGCAGTTACTCCCTCCGGGGGAGCCGAAACGAGCAGTACTTC
TRBV7-8	TRBD1	once	TRBJ1-2	CASSWDRGNYGYTF	TGTGCCAGCAGCTGGGACAGGGGGAACTATGGCTACACCTTC
TRBV6-5	NA	NA	TRBJ2-7	CAPRRRVSYEQYF	TGTGCCCCCCGGAGGAGAGTCTCCTACGAGCAGTACTTC